The clone carrying this TCR beta chain was observed a handful of times. These data are taken from a study of T-cell reconstitution after alpha-beta-depleted transplantation in children. The TCRbeta library incorporated unique molecular identifiers. TCRdb passed the PCR reads through MiXCR, listing each CDR3 protein once. The sample lists about 540,000 distinct CDR3 sequences, approximately 20% occurring once. The TCR was taken from a human donor who donated a stem cell graft to a child with acute lymphoblastic leukemia. This sample comprised PBMCs from the stem cell graft donor, obtained from the stem cell graft.

In DNA, the CDR3 is TGCAGTGCTCGACAGGAAGCTAACTATGGCTACACCTTC. This codes for CSARQEANYGYTF. The chain combines TRBV20-1 with TRBJ1-2; D is perhaps TRBD1 (6 bases). V dropped 5 bases and J dropped 0 bases, with 10 bases sitting between them. The CDR3 length is 13 residues. Germline values: CDR1 DFQATT, CDR2 SNEGSKA (reference sequence).